These 13 T cell receptor beta chains were all obtained from the same sample, sequenced in a study of blood T cell repertoires in COVID-19. Assay: immunoSEQ multiplex PCR; the TCRdb copy retains only in-frame clones and omits some. The sample consists of 120,000 to 150,000 clones, about 87% of them appearing once. The sequenced sample consisted of peripheral blood. Receptor source: an elderly woman with acute or convalescent COVID-19.

The V call is TRBV11-3, the J call TRBJ2-7, with D perhaps matching TRBD1 (6 bases). The germline V gene has CDR1 SGHNT and CDR2 YENEEA. The V gene lost 5 bases and the J gene lost 6 bases, with 11 bases spanning the gap. This CDR3 region has 12 residues. The CDR3 nucleotides read TGTGCCAGCAGCACAGGGTCTGGCGAGCAGTACTTC. This codes for CASSTGSGEQYF.

This chain links TRBV25-1 with TRBJ1-1; 7 bases match TRBD1. Trimming at V came to 6 bases and at J to 2 bases, leaving 9 bases not matched to a gene. This CDR3 is 15 amino acids long. Germline V gene data show CDR1 as MGHDK and CDR2 as SYGVNS. The CDR3 reads CASSPSNRGNTEAFF. The CDR3 DNA follows: TGTGCCAGCAGCCCATCGAACAGGGGTAACACTGAAGCTTTCTTT.

The chain is built from TRBV7-9 and TRBJ1-5, with 8 bases fitting TRBD1. The V gene's germline CDR1 is SEHNR and CDR2 FQNEAQ (reference sequence). The CDR3 sequence is 15 residues long. Losses at the gene ends were 1 base for V and 6 bases for J; bases not matched to a gene: 5. CDR3 sequence: CASSLGGQGGQPQHF. CDR3 DNA sequence: TGTGCCAGCAGCTTAGGAGGACAGGGCGGTCAGCCCCAGCATTTT.

This clone showed up just once. The V and J genes are TRBV10-3 and TRBJ2-2; tentative D call: TRBD1 (6 bases). CDR1 and CDR2 from the germline V gene are ENHRY and SYGVKD. The V gene lost 8 bases and the J gene lost 4 bases, with 8 bases spanning the gap. This CDR3 region has 12 residues. The CDR3 loop is CAISDSTGELFF. The DNA of the CDR3 is TGTGCCATCTCGGACAGCACCGGGGAGCTGTTTTTT.

This chain links TRBV12-3 or TRBV12-4 with TRBJ1-2, with D hard to call. The CDR3 is 13 residues long. The V gene lost 2 bases and the J gene lost 8 bases, with 12 bases spanning the gap. The CDR3 here is CASSLFTSRGYTF. CDR3 DNA sequence: TGTGCCAGCAGTTTATTTACATCTAGAGGCTACACCTTC.

This chain joins TRBV18 and TRBJ2-1, with 8 positions matching TRBD1. The CDR3 consists of 14 residues. V gave up 5 bases and J gave up 9 bases; unmatched junction bases: 9. The germline V gene encodes CDR1 KGHSH and CDR2 LQKENI. The CDR3 loop reads CASSVDRVGGEQFF. The CDR3 DNA is TGTGCCAGCTCAGTGGACAGGGTAGGGGGTGAGCAGTTCTTC.

This sequence joins TRBV19 and TRBJ1-2, with D tentatively TRBD1 (6 bases). Between the trimmed V and J ends, which lost 5 bases and 4 bases, there was a span of 17 bases. Germline V gene sequence: CDR1 LNHDA, CDR2 SQIVND (reference sequence). This CDR3 is built from 15 residues. CDR3 bases: TGTGCCAGTAGTCAGGGGACAACTGACCTCTATGGCTACACCTTC. This codes for CASSQGTTDLYGYTF.

On this clone: The identical CDR3 is also encoded by other nucleotide sequences in the sample. The rearrangement uses TRBV18 and TRBJ2-7; no firm D call. Trimming took off 2 bases at V and 0 bases at J, with 5 bases between the two ends. The CDR3 length is 13 residues. Germline values: CDR1 KGHSH, CDR2 LQKENI. CDR3 in amino acids: CASSPGLSYEQYF. In DNA form, the CDR3 reads TGTGCCAGCTCACCAGGGCTCTCCTACGAGCAGTACTTC. Filled out from reference TRBV18 and TRBJ2-7, the complete variable domain reads NAGVMQNPRHLVRRRGQEARLRCSPMKGHSHVYWYRQLPEEGLKFMVYLQKENIIDESGMPKERFSAEFPKEGPSILRIQQVVRGDSAAYFCASSPGLSYEQYFGPGTRLTVT.

This chain uses TRBV9 with TRBJ1-1; D not resolved. V was shortened by 2 bases and J by 4 bases, with 18 bases between the two germline ends. Germline V gene data show CDR1 as SGDLS and CDR2 as YYNGEE. This CDR3 is 16 amino acids long. CDR3 sequence (DNA): TGTGCCAGCAGCGTCGGCCATGGGCGGGTAGGCACTGAAGCTTTCTTT. Amino acid sequence: CASSVGHGRVGTEAFF.

J is TRBJ1-2 and V is TRBV6-1; 8 bases fit TRBD1. The J segment lost 5 bases and the V segment lost 2 bases, leaving 13 bases of the junction unmatched. This CDR3 is built from 17 residues. Germline values: CDR1 MNHNS, CDR2 SASEGT. CDR3 coding DNA: TGTGCCAGCAGTGAAAGTATTGGTCCGGACAGGGCATATGGCTACACCTTC. Translated, it gives CASSESIGPDRAYGYTF.

The chain carries TRBV12-3 or TRBV12-4 and TRBJ1-2; 7 bases are a match to TRBD1. J was trimmed by 4 bases and V by 3 bases; bases with no gene match: 2. The CDR3 runs to 13 residues. This chain's CDR3 is CASSFEGAYGYTF. DNA for the CDR3: TGTGCCAGCAGTTTCGAGGGGGCCTATGGCTACACCTTC.

This chain connects TRBV15 to TRBJ2-1; 7 positions agree with TRBD1. With V trimmed by 0 bases and J by 0 bases, 5 bases remained unmatched. The CDR3 runs to 17 residues. Per germline, CDR1 LNHNV and CDR2 YYDKDF (reference sequence). CDR3 DNA: TGTGCCACCAGCAGAGAAAGGGGGACAGCCTCCTACAATGAGCAGTTCTTC. This translates into CATSRERGTASYNEQFF. The entire variable domain, with the rest obtained from reference TRBV15 and TRBJ2-1, is as follows: DAMVIQNPRYQVTQFGKPVTLSCSQTLNHNVMYWYQQKSSQAPKLLFHYYDKDFNNEADTPDNFQSRRPNTSFCFLDIRSPGLGDTAMYLCATSRERGTASYNEQFFGPGTRLTVL.

CDR3 nucleotides: TGCGCCAGCAGCTTAACTTGGCGGGGGGAATCCTACAATGAGCAGTTCTTC. This codes for CASSLTWRGESYNEQFF. The V and J genes are TRBV5-1 and TRBJ2-1; 8 bases map to TRBD2. Germline CDR1 and CDR2: SGHRS and YFSETQ. Trimming cost V 2 bases and J 1 base; bases outside gene matches: 8. There are 17 residues in the CDR3.